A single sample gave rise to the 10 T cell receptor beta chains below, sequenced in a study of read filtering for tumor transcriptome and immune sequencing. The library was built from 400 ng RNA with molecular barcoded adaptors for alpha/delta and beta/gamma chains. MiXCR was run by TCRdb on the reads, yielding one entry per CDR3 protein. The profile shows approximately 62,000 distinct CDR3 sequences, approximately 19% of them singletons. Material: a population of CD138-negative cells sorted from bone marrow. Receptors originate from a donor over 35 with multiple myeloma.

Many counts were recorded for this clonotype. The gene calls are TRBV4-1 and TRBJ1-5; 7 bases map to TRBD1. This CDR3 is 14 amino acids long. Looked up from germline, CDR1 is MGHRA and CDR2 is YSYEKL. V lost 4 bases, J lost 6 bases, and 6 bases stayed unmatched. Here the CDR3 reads CASSLQGEGQPQHF. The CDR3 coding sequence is TGCGCCAGCAGCCTTCAGGGGGAAGGTCAGCCCCAGCATTTT.

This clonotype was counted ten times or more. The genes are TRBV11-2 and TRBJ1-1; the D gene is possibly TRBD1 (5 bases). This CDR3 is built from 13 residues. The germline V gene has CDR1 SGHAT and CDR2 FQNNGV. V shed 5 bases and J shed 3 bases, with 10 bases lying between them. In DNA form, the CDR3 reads TGTGCCAGCAGCGTGCTAGGGGACACTGAAGCTTTCTTT. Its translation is CASSVLGDTEAFF.

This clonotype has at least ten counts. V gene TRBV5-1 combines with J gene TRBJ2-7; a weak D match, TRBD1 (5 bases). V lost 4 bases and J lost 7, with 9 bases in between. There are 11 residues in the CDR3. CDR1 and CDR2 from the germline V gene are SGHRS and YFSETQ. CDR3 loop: CASSLTEEQYF. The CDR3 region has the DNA TGCGCCAGCAGCCTGACAGAAGAGCAGTACTTC. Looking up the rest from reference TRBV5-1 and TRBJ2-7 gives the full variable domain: KAGVTQTPRYLIKTRGQQVTLSCSPISGHRSVSWYQQTPGQGLQFLFEYFSETQRNKGNFPGRFSGRQFSNSRSEMNVSTLELGDSALYLCASSLTEEQYFGPGTRLTVT.

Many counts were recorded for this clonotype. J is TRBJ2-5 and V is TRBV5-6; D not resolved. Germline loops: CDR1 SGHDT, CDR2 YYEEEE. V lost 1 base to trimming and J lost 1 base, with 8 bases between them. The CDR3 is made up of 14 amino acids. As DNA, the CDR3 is TGTGCCAGCAGCTTGATGGGCATCCAAGAGACCCAGTACTTC. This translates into CASSLMGIQETQYF.

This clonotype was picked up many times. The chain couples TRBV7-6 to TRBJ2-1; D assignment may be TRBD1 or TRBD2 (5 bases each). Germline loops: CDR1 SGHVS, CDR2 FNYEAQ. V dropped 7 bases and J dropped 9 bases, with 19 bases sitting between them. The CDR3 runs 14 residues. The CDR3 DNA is TGTGCCAGCACCATGGGGGTCAGGGTAGGTGAGCAGTTCTTC. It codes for CASTMGVRVGEQFF. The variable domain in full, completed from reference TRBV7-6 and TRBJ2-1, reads GAGVSQSPRYKVTKRGQDVALRCDPISGHVSLYWYRQALGQGPEFLTYFNYEAQQDKSGLPNDRFSAERPEGSISTLTIQRTEQRDSAMYRCASTMGVRVGEQFFGPGTRLTVL.

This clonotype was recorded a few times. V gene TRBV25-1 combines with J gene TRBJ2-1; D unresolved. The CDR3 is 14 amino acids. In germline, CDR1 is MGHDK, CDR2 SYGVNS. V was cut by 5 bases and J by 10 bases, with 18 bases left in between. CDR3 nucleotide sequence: TGTGCCAGCAGTCCAATAGGGCTCCTCAGGGAGCAGTTCTTC. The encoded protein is CASSPIGLLREQFF.

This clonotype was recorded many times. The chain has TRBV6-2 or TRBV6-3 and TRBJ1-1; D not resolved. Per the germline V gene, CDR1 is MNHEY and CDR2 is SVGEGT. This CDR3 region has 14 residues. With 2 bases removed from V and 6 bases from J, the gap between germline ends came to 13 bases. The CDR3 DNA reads TGTGCCAGCAGTTACGAGTGGAGGTTCGCTGAAGCTTTCTTT. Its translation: CASSYEWRFAEAFF.

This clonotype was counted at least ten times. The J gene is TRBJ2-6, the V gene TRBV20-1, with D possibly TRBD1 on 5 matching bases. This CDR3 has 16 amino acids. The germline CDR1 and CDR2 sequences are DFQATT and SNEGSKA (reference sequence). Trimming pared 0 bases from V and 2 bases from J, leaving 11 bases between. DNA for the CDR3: TGCAGTGCTAGAGATTTGGGGCGTACTGGGGCCAACGTCCTGACTTTC. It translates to CSARDLGRTGANVLTF.

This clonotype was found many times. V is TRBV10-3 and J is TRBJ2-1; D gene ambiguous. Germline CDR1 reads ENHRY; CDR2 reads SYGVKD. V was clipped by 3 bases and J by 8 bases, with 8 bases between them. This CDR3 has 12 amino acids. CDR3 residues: CAISDSNYEQFF. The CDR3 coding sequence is TGTGCCATCAGTGACTCTAACTATGAGCAGTTCTTC.

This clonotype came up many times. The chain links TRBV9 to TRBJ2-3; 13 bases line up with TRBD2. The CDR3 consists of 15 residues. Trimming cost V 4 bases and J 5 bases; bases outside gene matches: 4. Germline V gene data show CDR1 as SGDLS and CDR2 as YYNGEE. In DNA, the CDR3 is TGTGCCAGCAGCACCCGGACTAGCGGGGGAGATACGCAGTATTTT. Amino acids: CASSTRTSGGDTQYF.